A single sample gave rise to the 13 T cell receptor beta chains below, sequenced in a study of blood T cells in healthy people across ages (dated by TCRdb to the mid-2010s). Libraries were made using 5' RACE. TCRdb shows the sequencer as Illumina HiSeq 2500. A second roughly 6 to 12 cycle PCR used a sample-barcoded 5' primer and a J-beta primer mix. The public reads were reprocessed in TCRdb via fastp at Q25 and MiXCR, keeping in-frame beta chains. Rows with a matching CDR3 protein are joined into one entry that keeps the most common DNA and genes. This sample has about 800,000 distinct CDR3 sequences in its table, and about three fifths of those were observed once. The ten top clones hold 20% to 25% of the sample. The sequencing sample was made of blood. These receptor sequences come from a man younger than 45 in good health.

The CDR3 protein is CASTGTVVHNEQFF. CDR3 DNA sequence: TGTGCCAGCACCGGGACTGTGGTCCACAATGAGCAGTTCTTC. The V call is TRBV28, the J call TRBJ2-1; a weak D match, TRBD2 (6 bases). The germline gives CDR1 MDHEN, CDR2 SYDVKM. The CDR3 consists of 14 residues. The V and J ends lost 7 bases and 5 bases respectively, with 15 bases between them.

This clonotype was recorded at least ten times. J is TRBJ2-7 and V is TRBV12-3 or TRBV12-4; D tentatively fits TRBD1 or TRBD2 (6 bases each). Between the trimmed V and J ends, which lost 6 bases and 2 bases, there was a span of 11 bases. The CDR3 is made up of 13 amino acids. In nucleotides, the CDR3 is TGTGCCAGCAGCCCAAGGGGGGCCTACGAGCAGTACTTC. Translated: CASSPRGAYEQYF.

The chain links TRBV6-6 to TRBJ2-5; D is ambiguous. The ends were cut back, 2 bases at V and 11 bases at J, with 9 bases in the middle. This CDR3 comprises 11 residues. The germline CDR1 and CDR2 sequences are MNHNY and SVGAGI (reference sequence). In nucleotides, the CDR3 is TGTGCCAGCAGTTACGGGATGGAGCAGTACTTC. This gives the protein CASSYGMEQYF.

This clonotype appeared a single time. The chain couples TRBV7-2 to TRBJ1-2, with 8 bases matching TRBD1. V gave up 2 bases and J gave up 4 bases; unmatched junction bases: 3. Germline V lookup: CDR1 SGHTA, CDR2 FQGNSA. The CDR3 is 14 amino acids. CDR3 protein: CASSLPTGAYGYTF. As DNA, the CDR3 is TGTGCCAGCAGCTTACCGACAGGGGCCTATGGCTACACCTTC.

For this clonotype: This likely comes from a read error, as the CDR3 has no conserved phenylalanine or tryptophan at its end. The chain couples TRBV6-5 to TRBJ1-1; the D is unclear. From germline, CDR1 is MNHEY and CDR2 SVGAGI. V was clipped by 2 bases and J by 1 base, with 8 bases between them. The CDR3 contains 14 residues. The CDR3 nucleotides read TGTGCCAGCAGTTACAGTCTGGGGAACACTGAAGCTTTCCTT. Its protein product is CASSYSLGNTEAFL.

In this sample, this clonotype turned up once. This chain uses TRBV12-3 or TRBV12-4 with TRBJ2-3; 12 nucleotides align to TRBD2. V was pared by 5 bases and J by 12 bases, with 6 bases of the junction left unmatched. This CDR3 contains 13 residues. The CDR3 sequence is CASSATSGGHQYF. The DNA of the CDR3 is TGTGCCAGCAGTGCCACTAGCGGGGGGCACCAGTATTTT.

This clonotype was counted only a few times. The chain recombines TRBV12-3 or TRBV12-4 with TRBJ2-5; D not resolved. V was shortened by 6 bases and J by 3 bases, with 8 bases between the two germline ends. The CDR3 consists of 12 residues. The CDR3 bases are TGTGCCAGCAGGCAAGCGAAAGAGACCCAGTACTTC. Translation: CASRQAKETQYF.

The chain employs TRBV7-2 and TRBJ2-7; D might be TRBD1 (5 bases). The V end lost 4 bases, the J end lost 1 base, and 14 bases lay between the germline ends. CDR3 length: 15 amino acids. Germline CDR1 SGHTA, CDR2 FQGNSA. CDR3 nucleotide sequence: TGTGCCAGCAGCTCAGGACAAGCCCCATCCTACGAGCAGTACTTC. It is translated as CASSSGQAPSYEQYF. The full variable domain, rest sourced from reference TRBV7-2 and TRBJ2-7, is GAGVSQSPSNKVTEKGKDVELRCDPISGHTALYWYRQSLGQGLEFLIYFQGNSAPDKSGLPSDRFSAERTGGSVSTLTIQRTQQEDSAVYLCASSSGQAPSYEQYFGPGTRLTVT.

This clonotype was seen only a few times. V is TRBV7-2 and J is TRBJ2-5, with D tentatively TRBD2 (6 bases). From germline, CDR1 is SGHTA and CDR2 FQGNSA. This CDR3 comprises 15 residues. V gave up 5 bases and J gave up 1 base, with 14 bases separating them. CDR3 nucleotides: TGTGCCAGCAGCCCCCGATCCGGGAGCCAAGAGACCCAGTACTTC. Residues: CASSPRSGSQETQYF.

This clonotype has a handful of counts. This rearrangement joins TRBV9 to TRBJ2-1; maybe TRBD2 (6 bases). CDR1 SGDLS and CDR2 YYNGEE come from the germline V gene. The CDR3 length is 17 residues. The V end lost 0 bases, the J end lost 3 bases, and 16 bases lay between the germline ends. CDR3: CASSVDPTSLYYNEQFF. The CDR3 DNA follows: TGTGCCAGCAGCGTAGACCCGACTAGTCTATACTACAATGAGCAGTTCTTC.

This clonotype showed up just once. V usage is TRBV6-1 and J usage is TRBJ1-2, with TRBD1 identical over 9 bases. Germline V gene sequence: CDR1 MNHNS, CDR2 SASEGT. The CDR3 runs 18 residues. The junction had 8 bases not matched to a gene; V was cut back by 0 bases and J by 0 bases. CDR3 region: CASSEALINRGPNYGYTF. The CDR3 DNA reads TGTGCCAGCAGTGAAGCGCTTATTAACAGGGGGCCTAACTATGGCTACACCTTC.

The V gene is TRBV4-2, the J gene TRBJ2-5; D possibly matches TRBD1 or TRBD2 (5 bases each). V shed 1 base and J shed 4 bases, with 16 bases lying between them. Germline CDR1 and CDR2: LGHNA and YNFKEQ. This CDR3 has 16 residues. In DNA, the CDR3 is TGTGCCAGCAGCCAAGGTACCGGGACGCCCGTAGAGACCCAGTACTTC. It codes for CASSQGTGTPVETQYF.

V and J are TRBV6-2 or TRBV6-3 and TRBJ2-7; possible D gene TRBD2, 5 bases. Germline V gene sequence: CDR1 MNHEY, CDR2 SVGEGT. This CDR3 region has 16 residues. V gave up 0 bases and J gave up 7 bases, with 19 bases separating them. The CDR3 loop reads CASSYSQFSAYNEQYF. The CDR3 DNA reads TGTGCCAGCAGTTACTCTCAATTTAGCGCTTACAATGAGCAGTACTTC.